This T cell receptor (beta chain) came from a study of blood T cell repertoires in COVID-19. For the study at large: PBMCs, B-cell-depleted T cells, or T cells provided the cDNA or gDNA that made up the material.

This CDR3 is 15 amino acids long. V gave up 4 bases and J gave up 6 bases, with 18 bases separating them. Per germline, CDR1 SGHRS and CDR2 YFSETQ. In the study's own analysis: Using reference gene primer amplification, nucleated cell counts were estimated. Repertoires were generated with immunoSEQ multiplex PCR, while TCRdb's copy carries only in-frame clones and drops some. That table is the source of V, J and clone size, and D and trimming were worked out from the DNA. The sample carries some 170,000 clones, about 91% recorded once. Input material: peripheral blood. This TCR was recovered from a woman aged 45-65 years with acute or convalescent COVID-19. The genes are TRBV5-1 and TRBJ2-3, with D maybe TRBD1 (5 bases). CDR3 DNA: TGCGCCAGCAGCCCCGTAGGACAAGCCGTCGATACGCAGTATTTT. Amino acids: CASSPVGQAVDTQYF.